The 30 T cell receptor beta chains given below trace back to one sample, sequenced in a study of metastatic and nonmetastatic thyroid tumors. TCRdb reanalyzed the PCR reads with MiXCR. The sample holds roughly 40,000 clones; around 24% are singletons and the top ten take about 15%. None of the patients had undergone any treatment ahead of thyroid surgery. Sequencing input: tumor tissue. The receptors derive from a female donor with papillary thyroid cancer or a benign thyroid nodule (not recorded which). Some clones in this sample may be carry-over from other donors' samples.

V is TRBV20-1 and J is TRBJ2-3; 10 bases fit TRBD2. The CDR3 has 15 amino acids. The junction had 6 bases not matched to a gene; V was cut back by 2 bases and J by 4 bases. Germline values: CDR1 DFQATT, CDR2 SNEGSKA (reference sequence). The chain's CDR3 is CSARQTSGLADTQYF. The CDR3 DNA reads as TGCAGTGCTAGACAGACTAGCGGGCTTGCAGATACGCAGTATTTT.

This clone was found a few times. This chain joins TRBV18 and TRBJ2-1, with D possibly being TRBD2 (6 bases). Looked up from germline, CDR1 is KGHSH and CDR2 is LQKENI. This CDR3 comprises 15 residues. Trimming took off 0 bases at V and 7 bases at J, with 13 bases between the two ends. CDR3 DNA: TGTGCCAGCTCACCACCTCCGACTAGGTCGAATGAGCAGTTCTTC. The encoded protein is CASSPPPTRSNEQFF.

The chain employs TRBV2 and TRBJ2-1; 10 bases fit TRBD2. J was trimmed by 2 bases and V by 0 bases; bases with no gene match: 7. The CDR3 loop spans 18 amino acids. Germline V gene lookup returns CDR1 SNHLY and CDR2 FYNNEI. The CDR3 spells CASSEAGPGLATYNEQFF. In DNA, the CDR3 is TGTGCCAGCAGTGAAGCAGGACCGGGACTAGCGACCTACAATGAGCAGTTCTTC.

The chain couples TRBV11-3 to TRBJ2-7, with TRBD1 identical over 7 bases. V shed 5 bases, J shed 5 bases, and the junction held 6 bases outside the gene matches. The CDR3 consists of 13 residues. Germline assignment: CDR1 SGHNT and CDR2 YENEEA. The CDR3 DNA reads TGTGCCAGCAGCCGGGGACAGTTCGACGAGCAGTACTTC. It is translated as CASSRGQFDEQYF. Variable domain in full (rest from reference TRBV11-3 and TRBJ2-7): EAGVVQSPRYKIIEKKQPVAFWCNPISGHNTLYWYLQNLGQGPELLIRYENEEAVDDSQLPKDRFSAERLKGVDSTLKIQPAELGDSAVYLCASSRGQFDEQYFGPGTRLTVT.

This clone has a count of ten or more. The sample has other DNA sequences that encode this CDR3 too. The V and J genes are TRBV20-1 and TRBJ1-2, with D possibly matching TRBD1 (5 bases). Germline V gives CDR1 DFQATT, CDR2 SNEGSKA (reference sequence). This CDR3 has 12 amino acids. Written as DNA, the CDR3 is TGCCTTACCGGGACCCGGGGCTATGGCTACACCTTC. It codes for CLTGTRGYGYTF.

The genes are TRBV13 and TRBJ2-1; TRBD2 is a possible D gene (5 bases). The CDR3 loop spans 13 amino acids. The V gene lost 5 bases and the J gene lost 8 bases, with 13 bases spanning the gap. The V gene's germline CDR1 is PRHDT and CDR2 FYEKMQ (reference sequence). This chain's CDR3 is CASSPEGLDEQFF. The DNA for the CDR3 is TGTGCCAGCAGCCCCGAGGGTCTTGATGAGCAGTTCTTC.

This clone was seen only a few times. The rearrangement links TRBV20-1 to TRBJ2-7, with TRBD2 matching over 7 bases. Per germline, CDR1 DFQATT and CDR2 SNEGSKA (reference sequence). The CDR3 has 14 amino acids. After removal of 4 bases from V and 3 bases from J, the junction contained 9 bases not matched to a gene. CDR3 coding DNA: TGCAGTGCTAACCCACGGGACTACCTCTACGAGCAGTACTTC. Amino acids: CSANPRDYLYEQYF.

This clone came up many times. This chain links TRBV19 with TRBJ2-3; the match to TRBD2 covers 7 bases. Germline V CDR1 and CDR2: LNHDA, SQIVND (reference sequence). V was clipped by 3 bases and J by 2 bases; unmatched bases: 8. This CDR3 is built from 16 residues. The CDR3 loop is CASSIGASGHTDTQYF. DNA of the CDR3: TGTGCCAGTAGTATCGGGGCTAGCGGACACACAGATACGCAGTATTTT.

This clone has a count of ten or more. CDR3 nucleotides: TGTGCCAGCAGCGTATCTCGGGGGGCTAGCGGGGAGCTGTTTTTT. Translating it yields CASSVSRGASGELFF. The J gene is TRBJ2-2, the V gene TRBV9; D is perhaps TRBD2 (7 bases). The germline V and J ends were trimmed by 1 base and 7 bases, with 14 bases remaining between them. CDR3 length equals 15 residues. CDR1 is SGDLS and CDR2 is YYNGEE in the germline V gene.

The sample holds many counts of this clone. This sequence may be a read error, since a much larger clone differs from it by one base. The chain joins TRBV20-1 to TRBJ2-7, with 15 nucleotides matching TRBD2. The CDR3 is made up of 17 amino acids. Looked up from germline, CDR1 is DFQATT and CDR2 is SNEGSKA (reference sequence). The CDR3 reads CSVRTGLAGGTKYERYF. DNA of the CDR3: TGCAGTGTTAGGACCGGACTAGCGGGGGGGACGAAATACGAGCGGTACTTC.

This chain connects TRBV28 to TRBJ2-7; the match to TRBD2 covers 8 bases. The CDR3 sequence is 15 residues long. V was clipped by 5 bases and J by 1 base; unmatched bases: 7. Per germline, CDR1 MDHEN and CDR2 SYDVKM. The CDR3 coding sequence is TGTGCCAGCAGTACATCCGGCGGGGGGTCCTACGAGCAGTACTTC. Amino acids: CASSTSGGGSYEQYF. Using reference TRBV28 and TRBJ2-7 for the parts outside the CDR3, the full variable domain is DVKVTQSSRYLVKRTGEKVFLECVQDMDHENMFWYRQDPGLGLRLIYFSYDVKMKEKGDIPEGYSVSREKKERFSLILESASTNQTSMYLCASSTSGGGSYEQYFGPGTRLTVT.

A few counts support this clone. The gene calls are TRBV6-1 and TRBJ2-3; 8 nucleotides line up with TRBD2. V lost 8 bases, J lost 5 bases, and 9 bases stayed unmatched. The CDR3 totals 14 residues. In germline, CDR1 is MNHNS, CDR2 SASEGT. The DNA for the CDR3 is TGTGCCAGCGGGCCGGGGAGCGGGAGAGATACGCAGTATTTT. This sequence encodes CASGPGSGRDTQYF.

Many counts were recorded for this clone. V gene TRBV7-2 combines with J gene TRBJ2-3; D ambiguous. Germline lookup yields CDR1 SGHTA and CDR2 FQGNSA. CDR3 length: 12 residues. Trimming cost V 5 bases and J 5 bases, with 8 bases left between them. DNA of the CDR3: TGTGCCAGCAGCCCCGTAGGAGATACGCAGTATTTT. Residues: CASSPVGDTQYF.

This clone was found many times. The V gene is TRBV3-1, the J gene TRBJ2-7; D remains unclear. Germline V CDR1 and CDR2: LGHDT, YNNKEL (reference sequence). This CDR3 spans 11 amino acids. V dropped 6 bases and J dropped 7 bases, with 10 bases sitting between them. The CDR3 here is CASSTFGEQYF. The CDR3 DNA reads as TGTGCCAGCAGTACATTTGGGGAGCAGTACTTC.

This clone was counted many times. CDR3 amino acids: CASSLGGTGSYEQYF. CDR3 sequence (DNA): TGTGCCAGCAGCTTAGGCGGGACAGGCTCCTACGAGCAGTACTTC. J is TRBJ2-7 and V is TRBV7-6; 8 nucleotides line up with TRBD1. The CDR3 length is 15 residues. Germline lookup yields CDR1 SGHVS and CDR2 FNYEAQ. The trim removed 1 base at V and 0 bases at J, leaving 2 bases unmatched.

This clone was seen ten or more times. The chain recombines TRBV24-1 with TRBJ2-1; weak D call: TRBD1 (5 bases). Per germline, CDR1 KGHDR and CDR2 SFDVKD. The CDR3 covers 15 residues. The germline V and J ends were trimmed by 3 bases and 3 bases, with 11 bases remaining between them. The CDR3 DNA reads TGTGCCACCAGTGATATGACAGAAGACTACAATGAGCAGTTCTTC. It translates to CATSDMTEDYNEQFF.

This clone occurred many times. This chain joins TRBV24-1 and TRBJ2-1; 11 nucleotides agree with TRBD2. Germline values: CDR1 KGHDR, CDR2 SFDVKD. This CDR3 is built from 15 residues. V lost 7 bases to trimming and J lost 8 bases; unmatched junction nucleotides: 9. CDR3 nucleotide sequence: TGTGCCACCAGCACTAGCGGGGGCCTCTGGGATGAGCAGTTCTTC. It codes for CATSTSGGLWDEQFF.

This clone came up a few times. V gene TRBV12-3 or TRBV12-4 combines with J gene TRBJ2-2; D remains unclear. The CDR3 sequence is 12 residues long. V was pared by 4 bases and J by 3 bases, with 3 bases between. CDR3 region: CASSYYTGELFF. The CDR3 DNA reads TGTGCCAGCAGTTACTACACCGGGGAGCTGTTTTTT.

The J gene is TRBJ1-2, the V gene TRBV14; 9 bases match TRBD1. Germline-derived CDR1 and CDR2 are SGHDN and FVKESK. CDR3 size: 15 residues. V lost 5 bases and J lost 3; bases outside the gene matches: 7. The CDR3 is CASSSQTGGYYGYTF. As DNA, the CDR3 is TGTGCCAGCAGCTCCCAAACAGGGGGCTACTATGGCTACACCTTC.

The rearrangement links TRBV20-1 to TRBJ2-7, with 7 bases that match TRBD2. The V and J ends lost 0 bases and 3 bases, in that order; junction bases with no gene match: 2. Germline loops: CDR1 DFQATT, CDR2 SNEGSKA (reference sequence). The CDR3 has 13 residues. CDR3 loop: CSARDGRNYEQYF. DNA of the CDR3: TGCAGTGCTAGAGACGGGAGGAACTACGAGCAGTACTTC.

This clone is medium-sized. CDR3 sequence reads: CASSLGDSGYNEQFF. The DNA of the CDR3 is TGTGCCAGCAGCTTAGGTGATAGCGGCTACAATGAGCAGTTCTTC. V is TRBV11-3 and J is TRBJ2-1, with a possible D match to TRBD2 (6 bases). CDR3 length: 15 residues. V lost 1 base and J lost 3, with 10 bases in between. Germline V CDR1 and CDR2: SGHNT, YENEEA.

This clone has only one observation. The junction shows a germline mismatch at one end, possibly a read error. CDR3 residues: CASSIAVTGMNAEAFF. CDR3 DNA sequence: TGTGCCAGCAGCATTGCCGTGACAGGGATGAACGCTGAAGCTTTCTTT. V and J are TRBV11-2 and TRBJ1-1; the match to TRBD1 covers 7 bases. This CDR3 spans 16 amino acids. Per germline, CDR1 SGHAT and CDR2 FQNNGV. The whole variable domain, filled in from reference TRBV11-2 and TRBJ1-1, reads EAGVAQSPRYKIIEKRQSVAFWCNPISGHATLYWYQQILGQGPKLLIQFQNNGVVDDSQLPKDRFSAERLKGVDSTLKIQPAKLEDSAVYLCASSIAVTGMNAEAFFGQGTRLTVV.

V gene TRBV11-2 combines with J gene TRBJ1-1; possibly TRBD1 for D (6 bases). The CDR3 loop spans 13 amino acids. CDR1 SGHAT and CDR2 FQNNGV come from the germline V gene. V lost 5 bases and J 8 bases, leaving 15 bases between the germline ends. Written as DNA, the CDR3 is TGTGCCAGCAGCCCAACAGGGACCGGAGAAGCTTTCTTT. This gives the protein CASSPTGTGEAFF.

The chain joins TRBV20-1 to TRBJ2-1; a weak D match, TRBD2 (6 bases). V dropped 8 bases and J dropped 3 bases, with 14 bases sitting between them. CDR3 length: 13 residues. Germline V gene sequence: CDR1 DFQATT, CDR2 SNEGSKA (reference sequence). The CDR3 reads CSLGGVGYNEQFF. The CDR3 DNA is TGCAGTCTCGGGGGAGTGGGCTACAATGAGCAGTTCTTC.

The J gene is TRBJ1-1, the V gene TRBV11-2; D is unresolved. The CDR3 spans 14 residues. Per the germline V gene, CDR1 is SGHAT and CDR2 is FQNNGV. V was clipped by 4 bases and J by 3 bases, with 12 bases between them. The CDR3 spells CASSSRFSDTEAFF. The CDR3 DNA reads as TGTGCCAGCAGCTCCAGGTTCTCGGACACTGAAGCTTTCTTT.

The genes are TRBV12-3 or TRBV12-4 and TRBJ2-7, with TRBD2 as a possible D gene (6 bases). The DNA end lines up better with TRBJ2-1; the J call may be wrong. The CDR3 has 15 amino acids. In DNA, the CDR3 is TGTGCCAGCAGTTTAGGACTAGTGGGGTGGTATGAGCAGTTCTTC. Translating it yields CASSLGLVGWYEQFF.

This clone appeared many times. This sequence joins TRBV5-1 and TRBJ2-2; 8 bases are a match to TRBD1. Trimming cost V 4 bases and J 2 bases; bases outside gene matches: 4. Germline V CDR1 and CDR2: SGHRS, YFSETQ. This CDR3 has 15 residues. In nucleotides, the CDR3 is TGCGCCAGCAGCACCACAGGGGGAAACACCGGGGAGCTGTTTTTT. It is translated as CASSTTGGNTGELFF. The whole variable domain, remainder taken from reference TRBV5-1 and TRBJ2-2, is KAGVTQTPRYLIKTRGQQVTLSCSPISGHRSVSWYQQTPGQGLQFLFEYFSETQRNKGNFPGRFSGRQFSNSRSEMNVSTLELGDSALYLCASSTTGGNTGELFFGEGSRLTVL.

By frequency in the sample, this clone is medium-sized. The chain links TRBV7-2 to TRBJ1-6, with D possibly being TRBD1 (5 bases). The V end lost 5 bases, the J end lost 14 bases, and 16 bases lay between the germline ends. The CDR3 runs to 13 residues. Germline V gene sequence: CDR1 SGHTA, CDR2 FQGNSA. The CDR3 sequence is CASSPDVRGALHF. CDR3 nucleotide sequence: TGTGCCAGCAGCCCAGACGTGCGAGGGGCCCTCCACTTT.

This clone turned up a few times. The chain has TRBV6-2 or TRBV6-3 and TRBJ2-1; TRBD2 matches 11 bases. This CDR3 comprises 17 residues. V lost 0 bases and J lost 6; bases outside the gene matches: 7. In germline, CDR1 is MNHEY, CDR2 SVGEGT. The CDR3 region is CASSYSIAGGPTNEQFF. CDR3 in DNA: TGTGCCAGCAGTTACTCGATAGCGGGAGGGCCCACCAATGAGCAGTTCTTC.

This clone was found many times. In the same sample, other DNA sequences code for this CDR3. This rearrangement joins TRBV11-2 to TRBJ1-1; a weak D match, TRBD1 (6 bases). The CDR3 is 15 amino acids. CDR1 SGHAT and CDR2 FQNNGV come from the germline V gene. Deletions cut 5 bases from V and 6 bases from J, with 19 bases between. The CDR3 coding sequence is TGTGCCAGCAGCAAAGGTCGGGGGGGCCTGGCTGAAGCTTTCTTT. This gives the protein CASSKGRGGLAEAFF. The entire variable domain, with the rest obtained from reference TRBV11-2 and TRBJ1-1, is as follows: EAGVAQSPRYKIIEKRQSVAFWCNPISGHATLYWYQQILGQGPKLLIQFQNNGVVDDSQLPKDRFSAERLKGVDSTLKIQPAKLEDSAVYLCASSKGRGGLAEAFFGQGTRLTVV.